Listed below are T cell receptor beta chains from one sample, sequenced in a study of blood T cells in healthy people across ages. TCRdb re-called the 5' RACE reads with MiXCR, one entry per CDR3 protein. The sample lists about 1 million distinct CDR3 sequences, under 45% occurring once. Material: blood. The receptors originated from a woman aged 60-75 years in good health. The CDR3 runs from the conserved cysteine through the conserved F or W. D genes are given only for firm matches. Clone size is not always given. Where it is, it says once, few, many or a class for expanded clones.

abundance,d_gene,len,v_gene,j_gene,CDR3nt,CDR3aa
NA,TRBD1,14,TRBV2,TRBJ2-7,TGTGCCAGCAGCGACGACAGGGGAGCCTACGAGCAGTACTTC,CASSDDRGAYEQYF
NA,TRBD2,19,TRBV11-2,TRBJ2-1,TGTGCCAGCAGCCCATCAGGACTAGCGGGACCCAGCTCCTACAATGAGCAGTTCTTC,CASSPSGLAGPSSYNEQFF
NA,NA,14,TRBV6-1,TRBJ2-6,TGTGCCAGCAAGTCTGGAACTGGGGCCGACGTCCTGACTTTC,CASKSGTGADVLTF
few,TRBD1,15,TRBV11-2,TRBJ1-4,TGTGCTAGCAGCCCTACAGGGGGCTCGAGAGAAAAACTGTTTTTT,CASSPTGGSREKLFF
few,TRBD2,15,TRBV12-3/TRBV12-4,TRBJ2-3,TGTGCCAGCAGTTTACAGCGGGAGGGCACAGATACGCAGTATTTT,CASSLQREGTDTQYF
few,NA,16,TRBV6-5,TRBJ2-1,TGTGCCAGCAGTTACTTACTGGTAGGGGGCTACAATGAGCAGTTCTTC,CASSYLLVGGYNEQFF
few,TRBD1,15,TRBV12-3/TRBV12-4,TRBJ2-7,TGTGCCAGCAGTTCGAGACAGGGTTTTAGGTACGAGCAGTACTTC,CASSSRQGFRYEQYF
once,TRBD1,15,TRBV20-1,TRBJ2-3,TGCAGTGCTTTCCGGGACAGGATGAACACAGATACGCAGTATTTT,CSAFRDRMNTDTQYF
NA,NA,15,TRBV20-1,TRBJ2-1,TGCAGTGCTAGGAGGCCTAACCCGTCCTACAATGAGCAGTTCTTC,CSARRPNPSYNEQFF
NA,TRBD2,15,TRBV20-1,TRBJ2-5,TGCAGTGCTATTCCAGGACGAGCGGGAGAAGAGACCCAGTACTTC,CSAIPGRAGEETQYF
NA,NA,15,TRBV6-1,TRBJ1-4,TGTGCCAGCAGTGAAGATGCCGGGGTTGATGAAAAACTGTTTTTT,CASSEDAGVDEKLFF
NA,TRBD1,16,TRBV14,TRBJ2-3,TGTGCCAGCAGCCAAGGGGACAGGGTTGTGACAGATACGCAGTATTTT,CASSQGDRVVTDTQYF
NA,TRBD1,12,TRBV30,TRBJ2-5,TGTGCCTGGACTAGACAGGGGGAGACCCAGTACTTC,CAWTRQGETQYF
few,NA,14,TRBV6-2/TRBV6-3,TRBJ2-5,TGTGCCAGCAGCGACCGGGACATCAGAGAGACCCAGTACTTC,CASSDRDIRETQYF
once,NA,14,TRBV6-6,TRBJ1-1,TGTGCCAGCAGTTACGCGGGGGCTGACACTGAAGCTTTCTTT,CASSYAGADTEAFF
NA,NA,16,TRBV12-3/TRBV12-4,TRBJ2-1,TGTGCCAGCAGCAAGTTTTTCGGGGGCCAGTACAATGAGCAGTTCTTC,CASSKFFGGQYNEQFF
once,NA,15,TRBV7-9,TRBJ2-4,TGTGCCAGCAGCTTACCGGAAACGGCCAAAAACATTCAGTACTTC,CASSLPETAKNIQYF
NA,NA,12,TRBV24-1,TRBJ1-1,TGTGCCACCAGTATAGGGAACACTGAAGCTTTCTTT,CATSIGNTEAFF
NA,NA,13,TRBV20-1,TRBJ1-2,TGCAGTGCCACTACACCTGATGGGTATGGCTACACCTTC,CSATTPDGYGYTF
NA,NA,13,TRBV29-1,TRBJ2-5,TGCAGCGTCTGGGGCGGGGTCGGAGAGACCCAGTACTTC,CSVWGGVGETQYF
NA,NA,16,TRBV27,TRBJ2-2,TGTGCCAGCAGTTTAAGGACTATGACGTTGTCGGGGGAGCTGTTTTTT,CASSLRTMTLSGELFF
NA,NA,15,TRBV18,TRBJ2-5,TGTGCCAGCTCACCGTTGGCAGGGAGTCAAGGAGAGCAGTACTTC,CASSPLAGSQGEQYF
NA,NA,15,TRBV4-2,TRBJ1-1,TGTGCCAGCAGCCGAGGGGGGGGAAGCCACACTGAAGCTTTCTTT,CASSRGGGSHTEAFF
few,NA,13,TRBV27,TRBJ2-7,TGTGCCAGCGCGACAGTGCTCTCCTACGAGCAGTACTTC,CASATVLSYEQYF
NA,NA,15,TRBV7-9,TRBJ2-4,TGTGCCAGCAGCTTAGTGGGGTCTGGCAAAAACATTCAGTACTTC,CASSLVGSGKNIQYF
NA,TRBD1,15,TRBV29-1,TRBJ1-2,TGCAGCGTTGATTGGACAGGCTCTCAGGGCTATGGCTACACCTTC,CSVDWTGSQGYGYTF
NA,TRBD2,16,TRBV19,TRBJ2-3,TGTGCCAGTAGTCGGACTAGCGGGAGTTTAACAGATACGCAGTATTTT,CASSRTSGSLTDTQYF
NA,NA,15,TRBV10-3,TRBJ1-2,TGTGCCACCAGGGGAGACGTCCTAGCTAACTATGGCTACACCTTC,CATRGDVLANYGYTF
NA,NA,13,TRBV29-1,TRBJ1-4,TGCAGCGTTGAGAAGAGGGGGAGAGAAAAACTGTTTTTT,CSVEKRGREKLFF
few,TRBD1,15,TRBV6-5,TRBJ2-5,TGTGCCAGCAGCCCAGACAGGGACATAGTTGGGACCCAGTACTTC,CASSPDRDIVGTQYF
NA,NA,12,TRBV13,TRBJ2-7,TGTGCCAGCAGCTCACTAGGGTTGGAGCAGTACTTC,CASSSLGLEQYF
NA,TRBD2,16,TRBV20-1,TRBJ2-1,TGCAGTGCTAGTTTCCCCCAGCGGGAGGTTTCAAATGAGCAGTTCTTC,CSASFPQREVSNEQFF
NA,NA,15,TRBV6-1,TRBJ1-6,TGTGCCAGCAGTGAAGGGGTCCCCGGGAGTTCACCCCTCCACTTT,CASSEGVPGSSPLHF
NA,NA,15,TRBV3-1,TRBJ2-5,TGTGCCACCAGCTATCGCCGGGAGACCGAAGGGACCCGGTACTTC,CATSYRRETEGTRYF
NA,TRBD2,14,TRBV20-1,TRBJ2-7,TGCAGTGCTCAGCGGGAGGGGATCCACAATGAGCAGTACTTC,CSAQREGIHNEQYF